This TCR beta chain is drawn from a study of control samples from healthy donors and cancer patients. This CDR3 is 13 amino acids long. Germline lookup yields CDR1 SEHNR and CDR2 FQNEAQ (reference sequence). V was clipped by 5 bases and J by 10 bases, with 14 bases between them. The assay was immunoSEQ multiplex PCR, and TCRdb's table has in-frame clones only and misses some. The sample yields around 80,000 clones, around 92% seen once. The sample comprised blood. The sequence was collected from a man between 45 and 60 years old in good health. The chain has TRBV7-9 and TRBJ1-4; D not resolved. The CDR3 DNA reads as TGTGCCAGCAGCGATAGGATAGGCGGAAAACTGTTTTTT. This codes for CASSDRIGGKLFF.